This passage covers 12 T cell receptor beta chains from one sample sequenced in a study of cytomegalovirus exposure and HLA in healthy donors. The PCR made use of 60 Vbeta and 13 Jbeta primers. The method was immunoSEQ multiplex PCR; TCRdb's version includes in-frame clones alone and lacks a portion of them. The profile covers about 110,000 clones, with more than 70% appearing a single time and 2.5% taken by the ten largest. The sequencing input was PBMCs. These receptors originate from a man aged 35-49 years in good health and CMV-seronegative.

This chain joins TRBV5-6 and TRBJ2-5; 10 bases are a match to TRBD2. CDR1 is SGHDT, CDR2 YYEEEE, per germline. J gave up 11 bases and V 0 bases, and 10 bases lay outside the gene matches. The CDR3 spans 15 residues. The CDR3 DNA reads TGTGCCAGCAGCTTGGCCCAGGGACTAGCGCAGGAGCAGTACTTC. Translation gives CASSLAQGLAQEQYF.

CDR3 loop: CASSLSVTGQGASYEQYF. In nucleotides, the CDR3 is TGTGCCAGCAGCTTATCTGTGACGGGGCAGGGGGCTTCCTACGAGCAGTACTTC. The chain links TRBV7-2 to TRBJ2-7; 8 bases align to TRBD1. Per the germline V gene, CDR1 is SGHTA and CDR2 is FQGNSA. CDR3 length equals 18 residues. V trimming: 2 bases; J trimming: 1 base; junction bases outside the gene matches: 13.

This clone was detected only a few times. This sample also contains other DNA sequences that code for the same CDR3. The rearrangement uses TRBV11-2 and TRBJ2-1; 8 bases fit TRBD2. V gave up 1 base and J gave up 9 bases; unmatched junction bases: 5. The CDR3 runs to 14 residues. Per germline, CDR1 SGHAT and CDR2 FQNNGV. DNA of the CDR3: TGTGCCAGCAGCTTAGGCTTTGCGGGGGGTGAGCAGTTCTTC. Translation gives CASSLGFAGGEQFF.

The CDR3 region is CASTGGTRNQPQHF. The CDR3 nucleotides read TGTGCCAGCACCGGAGGGACGCGCAATCAGCCCCAGCATTTT. The chain has TRBV2 and TRBJ1-5; tentative D call: TRBD1 (5 bases). With 7 bases removed from V and 2 bases from J, the gap between germline ends came to 12 bases. The CDR3 spans 14 residues. Germline V gene data show CDR1 as SNHLY and CDR2 as FYNNEI.

The chain links TRBV21-1 to TRBJ2-7; the D call TRBD1 from the table was never checked on the DNA. TRBV21-1 represents a pseudogene. This CDR3 has 15 amino acids. This CDR3 reads CASSARGRGVYEQYF. As DNA, the CDR3 is TGTGCCAGCAGCGCCAGGGGGCGAGGTGTCTACGAGCAGTACTTC.

This clone was detected only a few times. The V and J genes are TRBV19 and TRBJ1-4, with 7 bases that match TRBD1. V lost 3 bases and J lost 5; bases outside the gene matches: 9. This CDR3 contains 16 residues. The germline gives CDR1 LNHDA, CDR2 SQIVND (reference sequence). The CDR3 protein is CASSILAGTVNEKLFF. The CDR3 DNA sequence: TGTGCCAGTAGTATTCTAGCCGGGACAGTGAATGAAAAACTGTTTTTT.

The chain carries TRBV7-8 and TRBJ2-1; TRBD2 matches 10 bases. This CDR3 has 15 amino acids. J lost 4 bases, V lost 4 bases, and 4 bases had no gene match. The V gene's germline CDR1 is SGHVS and CDR2 FQNEAQ. The CDR3 reads CASSSERGGYNEQFF. The CDR3 coding sequence is TGTGCCAGCAGCTCTGAGCGGGGGGGGTACAATGAGCAGTTCTTC. The whole variable domain, remainder taken from reference TRBV7-8 and TRBJ2-1, is GAGVSQSPRYKVAKRGQDVALRCDPISGHVSLFWYQQALGQGPEFLTYFQNEAQLDKSGLPSDRFFAERPEGSVSTLKIQRTQQEDSAVYLCASSSERGGYNEQFFGPGTRLTVL.

The V gene is TRBV9, the J gene TRBJ1-1, with 10 bases identical to TRBD1. The V gene end was trimmed by 0 bases and the J gene end by 7 bases; junction bases not matched to a gene: 6. Germline CDR1 reads SGDLS; CDR2 reads YYNGEE. The CDR3 length is 15 residues. CDR3 nucleotide sequence: TGTGCCAGCAGCGTAGCCGCGGGGACAGGGGTTGAAGCTTTCTTT. The encoded protein is CASSVAAGTGVEAFF.

In this sample, this clone turned up a few times. The gene calls are TRBV7-8 and TRBJ2-7; 8 nucleotides align to TRBD2. The trim removed 2 bases at V and 3 bases at J, leaving 15 bases unmatched. Germline V lookup: CDR1 SGHVS, CDR2 FQNEAQ. The CDR3 consists of 18 residues. CDR3 loop: CASSLNRIYISGGYEQYF. CDR3 nucleotides: TGTGCCAGCAGCTTAAATCGGATCTACATCAGCGGGGGCTACGAGCAGTACTTC.

This clone showed up just a few times. This sequence joins TRBV5-6 and TRBJ2-5; 9 nucleotides align to TRBD1. Losses at the gene ends were 3 bases for V and 5 bases for J; bases not matched to a gene: 5. Germline-derived CDR1 and CDR2 are SGHDT and YYEEEE. The CDR3 has 14 amino acids. The DNA of the CDR3 is TGTGCCAGCAGCTCCAACAGGGGGCTGGAGACCCAGTACTTC. Its protein is CASSSNRGLETQYF.

The chain carries TRBV11-2 and TRBJ1-3; perhaps TRBD1 as D (5 bases). V shed 5 bases and J shed 0 bases, with 11 bases lying between them. Per the germline V gene, CDR1 is SGHAT and CDR2 is FQNNGV. The CDR3 has 15 amino acids. CDR3 nucleotides: TGTGCCAGCAGCCCACGCCAGGGCTCTGGAAACACCATATATTTT. It translates to CASSPRQGSGNTIYF. Full variable domain (missing parts from reference TRBV11-2 and TRBJ1-3): EAGVAQSPRYKIIEKRQSVAFWCNPISGHATLYWYQQILGQGPKLLIQFQNNGVVDDSQLPKDRFSAERLKGVDSTLKIQPAKLEDSAVYLCASSPRQGSGNTIYFGEGSWLTVV.

This clone was observed a handful of times. The rearrangement joins TRBV10-2 to TRBJ1-2, with TRBD1 identical over 7 bases. Per the germline V gene, CDR1 is WSHSY and CDR2 is SAAADI. The CDR3 length is 13 residues. The V gene end was trimmed by 1 base and the J gene end by 8 bases; junction bases not matched to a gene: 4. The CDR3 DNA is TGCGCCAGCAGTGAGTTAGGGACAGCCGGCTACACCTTC. This encodes CASSELGTAGYTF.